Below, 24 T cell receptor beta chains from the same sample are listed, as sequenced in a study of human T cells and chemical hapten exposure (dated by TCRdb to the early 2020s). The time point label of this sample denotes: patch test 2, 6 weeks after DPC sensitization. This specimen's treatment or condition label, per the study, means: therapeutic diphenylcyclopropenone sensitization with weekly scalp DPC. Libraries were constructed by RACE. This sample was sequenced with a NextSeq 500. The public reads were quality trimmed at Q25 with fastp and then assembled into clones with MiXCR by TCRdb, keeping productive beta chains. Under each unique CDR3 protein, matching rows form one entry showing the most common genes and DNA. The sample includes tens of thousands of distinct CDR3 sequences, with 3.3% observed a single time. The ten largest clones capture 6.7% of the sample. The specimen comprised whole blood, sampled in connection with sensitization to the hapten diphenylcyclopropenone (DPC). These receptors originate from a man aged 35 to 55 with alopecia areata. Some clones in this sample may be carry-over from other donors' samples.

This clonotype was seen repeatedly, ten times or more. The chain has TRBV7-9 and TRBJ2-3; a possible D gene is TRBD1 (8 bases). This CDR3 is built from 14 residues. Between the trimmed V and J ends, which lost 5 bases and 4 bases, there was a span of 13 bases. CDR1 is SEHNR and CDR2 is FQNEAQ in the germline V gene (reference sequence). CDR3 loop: CASSLTGGADTQYF. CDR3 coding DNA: TGTGCCAGCAGCCTCACAGGGGGGGCAGATACGCAGTATTTT.

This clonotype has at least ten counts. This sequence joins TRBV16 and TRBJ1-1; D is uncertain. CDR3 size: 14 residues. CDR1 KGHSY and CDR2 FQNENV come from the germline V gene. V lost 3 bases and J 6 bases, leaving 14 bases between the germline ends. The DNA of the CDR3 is TGTGCCAGCAGCCAGACATGGGCTGTTCCTGAAGCTTTCTTT. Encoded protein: CASSQTWAVPEAFF.

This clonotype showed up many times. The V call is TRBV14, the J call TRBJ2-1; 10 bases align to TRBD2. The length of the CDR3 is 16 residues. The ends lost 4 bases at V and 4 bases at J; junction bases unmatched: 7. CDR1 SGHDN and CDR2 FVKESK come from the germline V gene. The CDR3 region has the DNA TGTGCCAGCAGCCTACCCGGGACTAGCGCGTACAATGAGCAGTTCTTC. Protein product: CASSLPGTSAYNEQFF.

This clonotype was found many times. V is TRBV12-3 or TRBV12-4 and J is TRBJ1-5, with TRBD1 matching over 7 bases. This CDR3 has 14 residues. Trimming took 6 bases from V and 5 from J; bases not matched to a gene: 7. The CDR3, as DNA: TGTGCCAGCAGCAGGGGGTCGAGCGATCAGCCCCAGCATTTT. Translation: CASSRGSSDQPQHF.

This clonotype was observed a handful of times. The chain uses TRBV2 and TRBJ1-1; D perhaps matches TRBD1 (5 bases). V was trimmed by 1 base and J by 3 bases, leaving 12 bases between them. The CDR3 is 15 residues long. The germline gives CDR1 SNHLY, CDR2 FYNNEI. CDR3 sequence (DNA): TGTGCCAGCAGTGAAGAACAGGAAAGGGACACTGAAGCTTTCTTT. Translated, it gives CASSEEQERDTEAFF.

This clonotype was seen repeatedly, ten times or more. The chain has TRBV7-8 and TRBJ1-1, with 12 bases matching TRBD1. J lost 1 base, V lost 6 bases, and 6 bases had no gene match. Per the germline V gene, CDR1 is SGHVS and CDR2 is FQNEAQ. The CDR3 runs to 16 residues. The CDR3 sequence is CASRRGQGASNTEAFF. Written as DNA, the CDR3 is TGTGCCAGCAGGCGGGGACAGGGGGCATCGAACACTGAAGCTTTCTTT.

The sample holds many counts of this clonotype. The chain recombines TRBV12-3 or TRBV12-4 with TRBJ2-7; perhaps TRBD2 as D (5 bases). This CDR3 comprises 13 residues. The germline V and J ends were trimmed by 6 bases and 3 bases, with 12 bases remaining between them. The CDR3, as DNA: TGTGCCAGCAGGGACTTAGGGAACTACGAGCAGTACTTC. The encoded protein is CASRDLGNYEQYF.

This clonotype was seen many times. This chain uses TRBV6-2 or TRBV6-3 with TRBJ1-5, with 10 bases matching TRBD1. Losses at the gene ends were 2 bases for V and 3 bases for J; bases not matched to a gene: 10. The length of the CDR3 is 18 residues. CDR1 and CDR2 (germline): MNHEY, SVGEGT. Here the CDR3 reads CASSYLDRGPPTNQPQHF. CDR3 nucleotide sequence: TGTGCCAGCAGTTACCTAGACAGGGGGCCACCCACCAATCAGCCCCAGCATTTT.

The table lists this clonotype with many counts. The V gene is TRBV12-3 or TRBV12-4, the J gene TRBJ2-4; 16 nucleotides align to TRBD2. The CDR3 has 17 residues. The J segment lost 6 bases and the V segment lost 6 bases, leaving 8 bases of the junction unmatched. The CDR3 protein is CASSRGTSGRAVNIQYF. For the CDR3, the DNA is TGTGCCAGCAGCCGCGGGACTAGCGGGAGGGCGGTAAACATTCAGTACTTC.

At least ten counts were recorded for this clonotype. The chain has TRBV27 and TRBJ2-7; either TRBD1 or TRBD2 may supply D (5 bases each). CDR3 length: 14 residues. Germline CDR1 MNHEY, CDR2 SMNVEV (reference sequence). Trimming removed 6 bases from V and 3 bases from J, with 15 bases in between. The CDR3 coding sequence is TGTGCCAGCAGGCTTGCTGTGGGGGTCTACGAGCAGTACTTC. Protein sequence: CASRLAVGVYEQYF.

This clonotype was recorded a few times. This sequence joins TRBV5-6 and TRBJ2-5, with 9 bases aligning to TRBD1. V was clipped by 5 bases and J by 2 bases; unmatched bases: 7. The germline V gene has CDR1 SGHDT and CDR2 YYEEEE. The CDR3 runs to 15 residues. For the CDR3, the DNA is TGTGCCAGCAGTCAGGACAGGGGCAATCAAGAGACCCAGTACTTC. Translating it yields CASSQDRGNQETQYF.

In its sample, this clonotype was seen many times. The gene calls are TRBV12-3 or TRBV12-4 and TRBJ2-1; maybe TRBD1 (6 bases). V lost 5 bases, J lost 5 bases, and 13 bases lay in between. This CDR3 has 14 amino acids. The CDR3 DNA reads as TGTGCCAGCAGTCTCCGGGACAATGACAATGAGCAGTTCTTC. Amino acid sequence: CASSLRDNDNEQFF.

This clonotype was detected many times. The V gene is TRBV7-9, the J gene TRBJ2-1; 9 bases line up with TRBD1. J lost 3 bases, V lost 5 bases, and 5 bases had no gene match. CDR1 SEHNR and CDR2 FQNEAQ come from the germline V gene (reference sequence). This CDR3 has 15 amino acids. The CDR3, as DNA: TGTGCCAGCAGCCCCGGACAGGGGAGCTACAATGAGCAGTTCTTC. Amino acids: CASSPGQGSYNEQFF.

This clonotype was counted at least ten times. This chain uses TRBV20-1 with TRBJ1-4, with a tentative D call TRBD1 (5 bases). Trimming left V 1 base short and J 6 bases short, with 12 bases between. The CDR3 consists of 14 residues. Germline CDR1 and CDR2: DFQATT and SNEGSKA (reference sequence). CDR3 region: CSARASEGDEKLFF. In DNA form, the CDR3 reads TGCAGTGCTAGAGCAAGTGAAGGGGATGAAAAACTGTTTTTT.

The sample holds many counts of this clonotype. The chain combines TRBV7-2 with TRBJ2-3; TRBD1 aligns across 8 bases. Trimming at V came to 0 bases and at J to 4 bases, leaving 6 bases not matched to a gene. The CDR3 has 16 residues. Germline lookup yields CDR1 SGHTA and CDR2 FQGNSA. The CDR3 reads CASSLAGQGGADTQYF. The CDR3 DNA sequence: TGTGCCAGCAGCTTAGCTGGACAGGGTGGCGCAGATACGCAGTATTTT. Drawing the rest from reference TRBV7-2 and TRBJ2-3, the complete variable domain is GAGVSQSPSNKVTEKGKDVELRCDPISGHTALYWYRQSLGQGLEFLIYFQGNSAPDKSGLPSDRFSAERTGGSVSTLTIQRTQQEDSAVYLCASSLAGQGGADTQYFGPGTRLTVL.

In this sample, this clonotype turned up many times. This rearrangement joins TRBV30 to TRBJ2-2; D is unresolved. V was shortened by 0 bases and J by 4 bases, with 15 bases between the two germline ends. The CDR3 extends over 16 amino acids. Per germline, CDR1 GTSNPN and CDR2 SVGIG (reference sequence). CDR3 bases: TGTGCCTGGAGTGTACGGCCGAAACGAGGCACCGGGGAGCTGTTTTTT. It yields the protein CAWSVRPKRGTGELFF. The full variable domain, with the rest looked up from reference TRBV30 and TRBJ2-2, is SQTIHQWPATLVQPVGSPLSLECTVEGTSNPNLYWYRQAAGRGLQLLFYSVGIGQISSEVPQNLSASRPQDRQFILSSKKLLLSDSGFYLCAWSVRPKRGTGELFFGEGSRLTVL.

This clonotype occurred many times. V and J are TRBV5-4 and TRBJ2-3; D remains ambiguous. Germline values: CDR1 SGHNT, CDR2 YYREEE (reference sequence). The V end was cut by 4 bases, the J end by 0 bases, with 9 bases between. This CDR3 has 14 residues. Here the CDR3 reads CASSTRSSTDTQYF. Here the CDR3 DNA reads TGTGCCAGCAGCACCAGATCAAGCACAGATACGCAGTATTTT.

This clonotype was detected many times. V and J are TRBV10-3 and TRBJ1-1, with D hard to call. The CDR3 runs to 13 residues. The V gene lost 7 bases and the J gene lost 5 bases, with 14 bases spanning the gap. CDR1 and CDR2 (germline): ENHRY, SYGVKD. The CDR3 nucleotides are TGTGCCATCACTAGTGAGATCGAAACTGAAGCTTTCTTT. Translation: CAITSEIETEAFF.

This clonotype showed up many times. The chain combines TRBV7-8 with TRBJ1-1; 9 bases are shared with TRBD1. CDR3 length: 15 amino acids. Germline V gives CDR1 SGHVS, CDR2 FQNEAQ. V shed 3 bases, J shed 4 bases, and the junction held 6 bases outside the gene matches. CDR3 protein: CASSLGTGRGTEAFF. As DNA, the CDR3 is TGTGCCAGCAGCTTGGGGACAGGGAGAGGCACTGAAGCTTTCTTT.

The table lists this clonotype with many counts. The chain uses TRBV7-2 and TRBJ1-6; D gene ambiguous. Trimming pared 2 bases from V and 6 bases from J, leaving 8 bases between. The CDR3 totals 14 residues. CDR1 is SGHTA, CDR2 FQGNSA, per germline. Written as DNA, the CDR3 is TGTGCCAGCAGCTTATTGATGAGTAATTCACCCCTCCACTTT. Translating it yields CASSLLMSNSPLHF.

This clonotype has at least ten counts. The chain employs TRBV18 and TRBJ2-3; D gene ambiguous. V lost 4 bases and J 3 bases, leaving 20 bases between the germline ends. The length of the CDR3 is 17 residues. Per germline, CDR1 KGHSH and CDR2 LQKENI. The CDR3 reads CASSLTDTGQKTDTQYF. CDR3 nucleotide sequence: TGTGCCAGCTCACTAACGGATACGGGCCAAAAAACAGATACGCAGTATTTT. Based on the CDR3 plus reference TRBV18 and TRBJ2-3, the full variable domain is NAGVMQNPRHLVRRRGQEARLRCSPMKGHSHVYWYRQLPEEGLKFMVYLQKENIIDESGMPKERFSAEFPKEGPSILRIQQVVRGDSAAYFCASSLTDTGQKTDTQYFGPGTRLTVL.

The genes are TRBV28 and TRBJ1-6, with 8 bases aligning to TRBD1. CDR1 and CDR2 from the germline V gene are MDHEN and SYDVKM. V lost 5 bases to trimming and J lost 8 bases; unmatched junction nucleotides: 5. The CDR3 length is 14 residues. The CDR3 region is CASSPGGGDSPLHF. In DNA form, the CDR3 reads TGTGCCAGCAGTCCAGGGGGCGGTGATTCACCCCTCCACTTT.

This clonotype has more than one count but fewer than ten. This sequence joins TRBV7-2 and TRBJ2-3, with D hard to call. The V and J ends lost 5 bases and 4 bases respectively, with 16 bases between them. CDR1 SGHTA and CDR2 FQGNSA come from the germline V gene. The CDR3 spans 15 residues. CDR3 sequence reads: CASSPRPRGADTQYF. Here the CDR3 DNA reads TGTGCCAGCAGCCCCCGACCGCGTGGGGCAGATACGCAGTATTTT.

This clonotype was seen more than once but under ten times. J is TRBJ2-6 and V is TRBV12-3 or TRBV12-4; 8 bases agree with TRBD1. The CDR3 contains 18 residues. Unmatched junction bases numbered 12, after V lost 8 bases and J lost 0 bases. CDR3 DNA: TGTGCCAGCGAGTGGACCGGGACAGGCTTCTCTGGGGCCAACGTCCTGACTTTC. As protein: CASEWTGTGFSGANVLTF.